This T cell receptor beta chain was captured by sequencing in a study of blood T cell repertoires in COVID-19. Authors' analysis steps: How many nucleated cells were present was estimated from reference gene primer amplification. Measured with immunoSEQ multiplex PCR; TCRdb has only the in-frame clones, and not every one. V and J calls and clone size follow that table, whereas D and trimming were derived from the DNA. The table lists 14,000 or so clones, around 85% of them singletons. V lost 5 bases and J lost 6, with 11 bases in between. Per germline, CDR1 SGHAT and CDR2 FQNNGV. The CDR3 runs 13 residues.

Sequences were obtained from peripheral blood. The TCR comes from a human donor with active COVID-19. The donor label of this sample is uncertain. The V call is TRBV11-2, the J call TRBJ1-5, with unresolved D. The CDR3 coding sequence is TGTGCCAGCAGCCCCGGCCGGGGTCAGCCCCAGCATTTT. This translates into CASSPGRGQPQHF. The full variable domain, with the rest looked up from reference TRBV11-2 and TRBJ1-5, is EAGVAQSPRYKIIEKRQSVAFWCNPISGHATLYWYQQILGQGPKLLIQFQNNGVVDDSQLPKDRFSAERLKGVDSTLKIQPAKLEDSAVYLCASSPGRGQPQHFGDGTRLSIL.